Sequencing of this T cell receptor (beta chain) was carried out in a study of identical twins. Trimming removed 1 base from V and 6 bases from J, with 13 bases in between. From germline, CDR1 is SEHNR and CDR2 FQNEAQ (reference sequence). The CDR3 is 14 residues long. This clonotype turned up a few times. One entry per CDR3 protein results from TCRdb running MiXCR on the 5' RACE reads. The table records 400,000 to 500,000 distinct CDR3 sequences, around an eighth of them present only once. In addition, the sample was reused for a study of yellow fever vaccine responses in identical twins.

Sequenced sample: CD4+ T cells sorted from blood. The clonotype originates from a woman between 18 and 29 years old in good health. This chain links TRBV7-9 with TRBJ2-7; D gene uncertain. The CDR3 loop reads CASSLVGRLSEQYF. In nucleotides, the CDR3 is TGTGCCAGCAGCTTAGTTGGCAGGCTTTCCGAGCAGTACTTC.